A single T cell receptor (beta chain) is shown here with its context. This sample was taken from a study of blood T cell repertoires in COVID-19. Data came from immunoSEQ multiplex PCR; TCRdb stores just in-frame clones and leaves some out. The profile shows more than 75,000 clones, around 92% of them singletons. V lost 1 base to trimming and J lost 0 bases, with 13 bases between them. The CDR3 totals 17 residues. The clonotype originates from a man aged 50 or older with COVID-19, enrolled during active disease. Source material: peripheral blood. The V gene is TRBV23-1, the J gene TRBJ1-5; D not resolved. TRBV23-1 is an ORF; its function is uncertain. The CDR3 DNA sequence: TGCGCCAGCAGTCAATTTAAAGACATCCCTAGCAATCAGCCCCAGCATTTT. Its protein is CASSQFKDIPSNQPQHF.